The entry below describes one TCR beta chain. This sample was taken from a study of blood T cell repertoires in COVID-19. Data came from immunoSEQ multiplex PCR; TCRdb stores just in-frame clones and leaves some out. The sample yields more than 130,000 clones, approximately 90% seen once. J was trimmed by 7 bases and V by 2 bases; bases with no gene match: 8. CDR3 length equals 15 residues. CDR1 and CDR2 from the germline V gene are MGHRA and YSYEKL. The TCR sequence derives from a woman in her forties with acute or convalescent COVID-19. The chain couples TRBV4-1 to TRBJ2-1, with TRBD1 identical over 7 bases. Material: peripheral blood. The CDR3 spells CASSQPLGTENEQFF. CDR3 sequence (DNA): TGCGCCAGCAGCCAACCCCTTGGGACAGAGAATGAGCAGTTCTTC.